The 15 T cell receptor beta chains given below trace back to one sample, sequenced in a study of vaccination effects on CD4 cells after COVID-19. Their antigens remain unidentified. ViraFEST used viral peptide pools to expand antigen-specific CD4+ T cells before sequencing. Once cultured for 10 to 11 days, the cells underwent separation to obtain CD4+ T cells. Nucleocapsid antibodies stayed negative before and after vaccination, showing no earlier SARS-CoV-2 infection. The protocol was immunoSEQ multiplex PCR, while the TCRdb copy is restricted to in-frame clones and leaves out a portion. This repertoire shows fewer than 30,000 clones, approximately 72% found once; its top ten account for 25% to 35%. The specimen comprised CD4+ T cells from PBMCs cultured with SARS-CoV-2 spike peptides, sampled before COVID-19 vaccination. These receptors originate from a human donor who received a COVID-19 vaccine.

This chain uses TRBV28 with TRBJ1-1, with TRBD1 as a possible D gene (5 bases). Trimming pared 3 bases from V and 0 bases from J, leaving 23 bases between. The CDR3 has 19 residues. In germline, CDR1 is MDHEN, CDR2 SYDVKM. CDR3 residues: CASSFDPLREVVMNTEAFF. In DNA form, the CDR3 reads TGTGCCAGCAGTTTTGACCCCCTCAGGGAGGTGGTAATGAACACTGAAGCTTTCTTT.

The gene calls are TRBV3-1 (or the pseudogene TRBV3-2) and TRBJ1-5, with 7 nucleotides matching TRBD1. V dropped 1 base and J dropped 7; count of bases not matched to a gene: 4. Germline CDR1 and CDR2: LGHDT and YNNKEL (reference sequence). The CDR3 totals 14 residues. The CDR3 sequence: CASSQGQGGQPQHF. The CDR3, as DNA: TGTGCCAGCAGCCAAGGACAGGGTGGGCAGCCCCAGCATTTT.

V gene TRBV4-2 combines with J gene TRBJ2-2; 14 positions match TRBD2. This CDR3 has 17 amino acids. CDR1 is LGHNA, CDR2 YNFKEQ, per germline. The J segment lost 2 bases and the V segment lost 5 bases, leaving 4 bases of the junction unmatched. CDR3 DNA sequence: TGTGCCAGCAGCGCGACTAGCGGGAGGGCCAACACCGGGGAGCTGTTTTTT. Its translation: CASSATSGRANTGELFF.

The V and J genes are TRBV30 and TRBJ2-5; TRBD2 might be the D (7 bases). Germline CDR1 is GTSNPN and CDR2 is SVGIG (reference sequence). This CDR3 region has 15 residues. V lost 2 bases to trimming and J lost 5 bases, with 18 bases between them. CDR3 coding DNA: TGTGCCTGGAGTTCTCCTTCCGGGGGGCGGGAGACCCAGTACTTC. Translating it yields CAWSSPSGGRETQYF. Variable domain in full (rest from reference TRBV30 and TRBJ2-5): SQTIHQWPATLVQPVGSPLSLECTVEGTSNPNLYWYRQAAGRGLQLLFYSVGIGQISSEVPQNLSASRPQDRQFILSSKKLLLSDSGFYLCAWSSPSGGRETQYFGPGTRLLVL.

V gene TRBV5-8 combines with J gene TRBJ2-1; D unclear. Trimming pared 4 bases from V and 10 bases from J, leaving 12 bases between. The CDR3 is 12 residues long. Germline CDR1 is SGHTS and CDR2 is YDEGEE. This CDR3 reads CASSDDKIEQFF. The CDR3 bases are TGTGCCAGCAGCGACGACAAGATAGAGCAGTTCTTC.

The chain links TRBV9 to TRBJ2-3, with 8 bases lining up with TRBD2. This CDR3 comprises 16 residues. Germline V gene data show CDR1 as SGDLS and CDR2 as YYNGEE. After removal of 2 bases from V and 0 bases from J, the junction contained 5 bases not matched to a gene. CDR3 DNA sequence: TGTGCCAGCAGCGTCGTAGCGGGGCCTAGCACAGATACGCAGTATTTT. Amino acid sequence: CASSVVAGPSTDTQYF. Drawing the rest from reference TRBV9 and TRBJ2-3, the complete variable domain is DSGVTQTPKHLITATGQRVTLRCSPRSGDLSVYWYQQSLDQGLQFLIQYYNGEERAKGNILERFSAQQFPDLHSELNLSSLELGDSALYFCASSVVAGPSTDTQYFGPGTRLTVL.

Details on this clone: This specimen includes other DNA sequences encoding the same CDR3. V usage is TRBV4-3 and J usage is TRBJ1-2, with D possibly matching TRBD1 (5 bases). CDR3 length equals 14 residues. CDR1 is LGHNA, CDR2 YSLEER, per germline. V was clipped by 0 bases and J by 11 bases, with 16 bases between them. CDR3 sequence (DNA): TGCGCCAGCAGCCAAGATGGGCAGGGAGTAGGTTACACCTTC. It translates to CASSQDGQGVGYTF.

The table lists this clone with a few counts. V and J are TRBV28 and TRBJ1-6; 8 bases align to TRBD1. This CDR3 has 16 amino acids. Per the germline V gene, CDR1 is MDHEN and CDR2 is SYDVKM. Trimming took 2 bases from V and 9 from J; bases not matched to a gene: 9. The CDR3 DNA sequence: TGTGCCAGCAGTTTAACCAGGGGGCGCGTGAGTTCACCCCTCCACTTT. Amino acids: CASSLTRGRVSSPLHF.

This sequence joins TRBV18 and TRBJ1-2; 8 bases are a match to TRBD1. CDR3 length: 16 amino acids. The V and J ends lost 1 base and 5 bases, in that order; junction bases with no gene match: 9. Per the germline V gene, CDR1 is KGHSH and CDR2 is LQKENI. The CDR3: CASSPQPGQGGYGYTF. CDR3 bases: TGTGCCAGCTCACCACAGCCCGGACAGGGCGGGTATGGCTACACCTTC. Full variable domain (missing parts from reference TRBV18 and TRBJ1-2): NAGVMQNPRHLVRRRGQEARLRCSPMKGHSHVYWYRQLPEEGLKFMVYLQKENIIDESGMPKERFSAEFPKEGPSILRIQQVVRGDSAAYFCASSPQPGQGGYGYTFGSGTRLTVV.

The rearrangement links TRBV9 to TRBJ2-5; D might be TRBD2 (7 bases). V lost 1 base and J 5 bases, leaving 15 bases between the germline ends. Germline-derived CDR1 and CDR2 are SGDLS and YYNGEE. The length of the CDR3 is 15 residues. The CDR3 loop is CASSVIGGPGETQYF. The CDR3 coding sequence is TGTGCCAGCAGCGTAATCGGGGGGCCCGGGGAGACCCAGTACTTC. The full variable domain, in which reference TRBV9 and TRBJ2-5 provide the parts outside the CDR3, is DSGVTQTPKHLITATGQRVTLRCSPRSGDLSVYWYQQSLDQGLQFLIQYYNGEERAKGNILERFSAQQFPDLHSELNLSSLELGDSALYFCASSVIGGPGETQYFGPGTRLLVL.

The chain joins TRBV29-1 to TRBJ2-7; 8 nucleotides agree with TRBD1. Germline values: CDR1 SQVTM, CDR2 ANQGSEA. The CDR3 is made up of 14 amino acids. Trimming took 6 bases from V and 3 from J; bases not matched to a gene: 10. The CDR3 region has the DNA TGCAGCGTCGCGAGACAGGGGATTGGCTACGAGCAGTACTTC. Protein sequence: CSVARQGIGYEQYF.

This clone was observed once. The junction departs from the called germline gene at one end, perhaps through a read error. The chain carries TRBV7-2 and TRBJ2-7; TRBD2 matches at 11 bases. This CDR3 has 14 amino acids. Germline-derived CDR1 and CDR2 are SGHTA and FQGNSA. As DNA, the CDR3 is TGTGCCAGCAGGTTAGCGGGAGGGTCCTACGAGCAGTACTTC. It encodes CASRLAGGSYEQYF.

This chain joins TRBV5-4 and TRBJ2-3; D may be TRBD2 (7 bases). Germline lookup yields CDR1 SGHNT and CDR2 YYREEE (reference sequence). The CDR3 spans 16 residues. V was shortened by 6 bases and J by 3 bases, with 20 bases between the two germline ends. The CDR3 DNA reads as TGTGCCAGCAAAACTGGGGGGGGCCAGGAGACAGATACGCAGTATTTT. Encoded protein: CASKTGGGQETDTQYF.

This rearrangement joins TRBV27 to TRBJ1-2; a possible D gene is TRBD1 (5 bases). Between the trimmed V and J ends, which lost 2 bases and 4 bases, there was a span of 5 bases. Germline-derived CDR1 and CDR2 are MNHEY and SMNVEV (reference sequence). This CDR3 is 12 amino acids long. CDR3 bases: TGTGCCAGCAGTTTAAGGGGCTATGGCTACACCTTC. Protein sequence: CASSLRGYGYTF.

This chain uses TRBV7-2 with TRBJ2-5; the D is unclear. The germline V and J ends were trimmed by 3 bases and 1 base, with 6 bases remaining between them. This CDR3 spans 13 amino acids. The germline gives CDR1 SGHTA, CDR2 FQGNSA. CDR3 sequence reads: CASSLYSQETQYF. Here the CDR3 DNA reads TGTGCCAGCAGCTTGTACAGCCAAGAGACCCAGTACTTC.